The rows below give T cell receptor beta chains drawn from one sample of a study of blood T cell repertoires in COVID-19. Produced via immunoSEQ multiplex PCR; TCRdb's table is partial and in-frame only. The sample holds roughly 260,000 clones; 80% to 90% are singletons and the top ten take 2.3%. The sequenced material came from peripheral blood. The receptor source for this set is a woman aged 50 to 60 with acute or convalescent COVID-19. The CDR3 runs from the conserved cysteine through the conserved F or W. The D gene is left open where the match is weak. Size tells how often a clone was seen (once, few, many) or the class of an expanded clone, and some rows leave it out.

V gene	D gene	J gene	clone size	CDR3 DNA	CDR3 protein
TRBV3-1/TRBV3-2	NA	TRBJ2-3	NA	TGTGCCAGCAGTTACAGGGTCACAGATACGCAGTATTTT	CASSYRVTDTQYF
TRBV2	TRBD2	TRBJ2-2	once	TGTGCCAGCAGACCCACTAGACTAGCGGGAGCCACCGGGGAGCTGTTTTTT	CASRPTRLAGATGELFF
TRBV12-3/TRBV12-4	TRBD1	TRBJ1-2	NA	TGTGCCAGCAGTTCGAGACAGGGTGATGGCTACACCTTC	CASSSRQGDGYTF
TRBV4-1	TRBD1	TRBJ1-2	NA	TGCGCCAGCAGCCGGGGGACAGGGGTCTATGGCTACACCTTC	CASSRGTGVYGYTF
TRBV7-2	NA	TRBJ2-1	NA	TGTGCCAGCAGCCGCCCAGGGGGGGGCGGGAGGTGGCACAATGAGCAGTTCTTC	CASSRPGGGGRWHNEQFF
TRBV5-6	TRBD1	TRBJ2-1	NA	TGTGCCAGCAATCGGGACAGGGGGCTCAGGGAGCAGTTCTTC	CASNRDRGLREQFF
TRBV27	TRBD1	TRBJ1-5	NA	TGTGCCAGCAGTTTAGGGCAGGGGGCTTATCAGCCCCAGCATTTT	CASSLGQGAYQPQHF
TRBV11-2	TRBD2	TRBJ2-7	NA	TGTGCCAGCAGCCTAGCGGGGAGGGACGAGCAGTACTTC	CASSLAGRDEQYF
TRBV9	NA	TRBJ2-2	NA	TGTGCCAGCAGCGTAGAGGGGCTGGGCACCGGGGAGCTGTTTTTT	CASSVEGLGTGELFF
TRBV2	TRBD1	TRBJ1-2	NA	TGTGCCAGCAGCGGAGGACAGGGGCGGTATGGCTACACCTTC	CASSGGQGRYGYTF
TRBV5-4	TRBD1	TRBJ1-1	NA	TGTGCCAGCAGCTATGACAGGGGGCAGGGGACTGAAGCTTTCTTT	CASSYDRGQGTEAFF
TRBV2	TRBD2	TRBJ2-3	NA	TGTGCCAGCAGTGACGGACTAGCACGGAGCACAGATACGCAGTATTTT	CASSDGLARSTDTQYF
TRBV27	NA	TRBJ2-7	NA	TGTGCCAGCAGTTCCACCAGCTCCTACGAGCAGTACTTC	CASSSTSSYEQYF
TRBV15	NA	TRBJ2-7	NA	TGTGCCACCAGCAGGGCTGGAGGGGGGGTCCCCTACGAGCAGTACTTC	CATSRAGGGVPYEQYF
TRBV27	NA	TRBJ1-1	NA	TGTGCCAGCAGTTTCCAGGGGAGGGCTGAAGCTTTCTTT	CASSFQGRAEAFF
TRBV6-6	TRBD2	TRBJ2-4	NA	TGTGCCATAAAAGCGGGAGTCAAAGACATTCAGTACTTC	CAIKAGVKDIQYF
TRBV6-6	NA	TRBJ1-2	NA	TGTGCCAGCAGCCACTCGGAGGGCTATGGCTACACCTTC	CASSHSEGYGYTF
TRBV9	NA	TRBJ2-1	NA	TGTGCCAGCAGCGGAAACTACGACAATGAGCAGTTCTTC	CASSGNYDNEQFF
TRBV27	NA	TRBJ1-2	NA	TGTGCCAGCAGTTTCGGAGGGGCGGTAGGTGGCTACACCTTC	CASSFGGAVGGYTF
TRBV3-1/TRBV3-2	NA	TRBJ2-2	NA	TGTGCCAGCAGCCAAGACCCTAGGGGGGGAACCGGGGAGCTGTTTTTT	CASSQDPRGGTGELFF
TRBV24-1	TRBD2	TRBJ2-6	NA	TGTGCCACCCCTCTAGGGCGGGAGAGATCTGGGGCCAACGTCCTGACTTTC	CATPLGRERSGANVLTF
TRBV28	NA	TRBJ1-6	NA	TGTGCCAGCAGTTTCTTTGGGGGGTCACCCCTCCACTTT	CASSFFGGSPLHF
TRBV28	TRBD1	TRBJ2-1	NA	TGTGCCAGCAGTTTGTTCGGACAGGGATCCTACAATGAGCAGTTCTTC	CASSLFGQGSYNEQFF
TRBV9	TRBD2	TRBJ2-7	NA	TGTGCCAGCAGCCCGGGGGGGAGAAGGGGCGAGCAGTACTTC	CASSPGGRRGEQYF
TRBV7-3	TRBD2	TRBJ2-1	NA	TGTGCCAGCAGCTTAACCCCGGGACTAGCGTCTGGTGAGCAGTTCTTC	CASSLTPGLASGEQFF
TRBV7-2	NA	TRBJ1-1	NA	TGTGCCAGCAGCCGGAGGGTCACTGAAGCTTTCTTT	CASSRRVTEAFF
TRBV24-1	TRBD1	TRBJ2-5	NA	TGTGCCACCACCGAAGAGGGGACAGGGGTCCTCGTCCAAGAGACCCAGTACTTC	CATTEEGTGVLVQETQYF
TRBV10-3	NA	TRBJ1-3	NA	TGTGCCATCAGTAGAAGGGGGACAAGTGGAAACACCATATATTTT	CAISRRGTSGNTIYF
TRBV7-3	NA	TRBJ2-1	NA	TGTGCCAGCAGCTCCCCCGGGAGAAGCAATGAGCAGTTCTTC	CASSSPGRSNEQFF
TRBV6-1	NA	TRBJ1-4	NA	TGTGCCAGCAGTGACAGGGGTACCACTAATGAAAAACTGTTTTTT	CASSDRGTTNEKLFF
TRBV28	TRBD1	TRBJ1-5	NA	TGTGCCAGCCGAAGGGACAGGGCGATCAATCAGCCCCAGCATTTT	CASRRDRAINQPQHF
TRBV5-1	NA	TRBJ1-2	NA	TGCGCCAGCAGCTTTACAGACAATTATGGCTACACCTTC	CASSFTDNYGYTF
TRBV28	NA	TRBJ2-7	once	TGTGCCAGCAGTTTACTCTACGAGCAGTACTTC	CASSLLYEQYF
TRBV7-3	TRBD2	TRBJ2-1	NA	TGTGCCAGCACCCTAGCGGGAGCGAATGAGCAGTTCTTC	CASTLAGANEQFF
TRBV20-1	NA	TRBJ1-1	NA	TGCAGTGCTCCCCTCGCAGGTGAAGCTTTCTTT	CSAPLAGEAFF
TRBV2	NA	TRBJ2-1	NA	TGTGCCATCTCGGGGAACCTATACAATGAGCAGTTCTTC	CAISGNLYNEQFF
TRBV28	TRBD1	TRBJ2-3	NA	TGTGCCAGCAGTTTCAAGGGGGCGCGAACAGATACGCAGTATTTT	CASSFKGARTDTQYF
TRBV9	TRBD1	TRBJ1-3	NA	TGTGCCAGCAGCCTAAGGTCCTACGGGACAGGGGTTTTCCCAAACACCATATATTTT	CASSLRSYGTGVFPNTIYF
TRBV18	TRBD2	TRBJ2-7	NA	TGTGCCAGCTCAATAACTAGCGGGACCTACGAGCAGTACTTC	CASSITSGTYEQYF
TRBV5-1	TRBD1	TRBJ2-7	NA	TGCGCCAGCACCTTGGAGACAGGGCTCTACGAGCAGTACTTC	CASTLETGLYEQYF
TRBV7-9	NA	TRBJ2-7	NA	TGTGCCAGCAGCGGCCCTAACAGGGCCCACGAGCAGTACTTC	CASSGPNRAHEQYF
TRBV28	NA	TRBJ1-2	NA	TGTGCCAGCAGGTACACAGAGTACACCTTC	CASRYTEYTF
TRBV7-2	NA	TRBJ1-6	NA	TGTGCCAGCAGCCGTACAAATTCACCCCTCCACTTT	CASSRTNSPLHF
TRBV14	NA	TRBJ1-2	NA	TGTGCCAGCAGCCAAGTGTACCGCCCTCGGGGGGAAAATGGCTACACCTTC	CASSQVYRPRGENGYTF
TRBV6-5	NA	TRBJ1-1	NA	TGTGCCAGCAGTCCAGGGGTTTTCCTTAACACTGAAGCTTTCTTT	CASSPGVFLNTEAFF
TRBV5-1	NA	TRBJ2-5	NA	TGCGCCAGCAGCTTGTATGGTAGGGGGGAGACCCAGTACTTC	CASSLYGRGETQYF
TRBV5-6	TRBD1	TRBJ1-2	NA	TGTGCCAGCAGCTTGGGGACAGGGGTAAACTATGGCTACACCTTC	CASSLGTGVNYGYTF
TRBV29-1	TRBD1	TRBJ1-3	few	TGCAGCGTTGCGCGCGGACAGGGCCGAGGAAACACCATATATTTT	CSVARGQGRGNTIYF
TRBV19	TRBD2	TRBJ2-5	NA	TGTGCCAGTAGCCAGGTGAATAGCGGGAGAGAGACCCAGTACTTC	CASSQVNSGRETQYF
TRBV2	TRBD2	TRBJ2-7	NA	TGTGCCAGCAGTCAAGAGTCTTTTCGCGGGAGGGCCTACGAGCAGTACTTC	CASSQESFRGRAYEQYF
TRBV7-2	NA	TRBJ2-2	NA	TGTGCCAGCAGCTTATCAAGCTCCGGGGAGCTGTTTTTT	CASSLSSSGELFF
TRBV9	TRBD2	TRBJ2-1	NA	TGTGCCAGCAGCGTTAGCGGGTCCTCCTACAATGAGCAGTTCTTC	CASSVSGSSYNEQFF
TRBV7-9	NA	TRBJ1-4	NA	TGTGCCAGCAGCCGGGCCTCGGGGGCTAATGAAAAACTGTTTTTT	CASSRASGANEKLFF
TRBV6-6	NA	TRBJ2-7	NA	TGTGCCAGCAGTTATGGCCAGGGGGGTTACGAGCAGTACTTC	CASSYGQGGYEQYF
TRBV7-2	NA	TRBJ2-3	NA	TGTGCCAGCAGCTTAGGAAGTAGCCGCAGCACAGATACGCAGTATTTT	CASSLGSSRSTDTQYF